This is a list of T cell receptor beta chains from one sample in a study of control samples from healthy donors and cancer patients. The table came from immunoSEQ multiplex PCR; TCRdb's copy has only in-frame clones and leaves some out. The sample includes roughly 27,000 clones, roughly 93% of them seen just once. The material sequenced was PBMCs. The receptors derive from a man between 45 and 60 years old with lung cancer. CDR3s include the opening cysteine and the closing phenylalanine or tryptophan. The D gene is left open where the match is weak. Rows give clone size only sometimes, using once, few, many, or a class for an expanded clone.

once | TRBJ1-2 | TRBV4-3 | - | CASSQEKINQYDYGYTF | TGCGCCAGCAGCCAAGAAAAGATTAACCAGTATGACTATGGCTACACCTTC
- | TRBJ2-2 | TRBV6-2/TRBV6-3 | TRBD1 | CASSSSGTGNTGELFF | TGTGCCAGCAGTTCTTCCGGGACAGGGAACACCGGGGAGCTGTTTTTT
- | TRBJ2-5 | TRBV19 | - | CASSSKGSMVGKETQYF | TGTGCCAGTAGTTCCAAGGGGTCCATGGTGGGGAAAGAGACCCAGTACTTC
- | TRBJ1-5 | TRBV30 | - | CAWSPLGPLDGQPQHF | TGTGCCTGGAGTCCCCTCGGGCCCTTAGATGGTCAGCCCCAGCATTTT
- | TRBJ2-7 | TRBV5-1 | TRBD1 | CASSLEGQGALKTYEQYF | TGCGCCAGCAGCTTGGAGGGACAGGGGGCCCTGAAGACCTACGAGCAGTACTTC
- | TRBJ1-3 | TRBV30 | - | CAWSVPEGWSGNTIYF | TGTGCCTGGAGTGTACCCGAAGGGTGGTCTGGAAACACCATATATTTT
- | TRBJ2-1 | TRBV5-1 | - | CASSLGQFINEQFF | TGCGCCAGCAGCTTGGGACAGTTTATCAATGAGCAGTTCTTC
- | TRBJ2-7 | TRBV6-5 | - | CASGLPVEQYF | TGTGCCAGCGGACTCCCCGTCGAGCAGTACTTC
- | TRBJ2-7 | TRBV7-2 | TRBD1 | CASSLWGTGPYF | TGTGCCAGCAGCCTCTGGGGGACAGGGCCGTACTTC
- | TRBJ1-5 | TRBV6-4 | - | CASSEVWGNQPQHF | TGTGCCAGCAGTGAGGTCTGGGGCAATCAGCCCCAGCATTTT
- | TRBJ1-5 | TRBV19 | - | CASSIEGTMNFEPQHF | TGTGCCAGTAGTATCGAAGGGACAATGAATTTCGAGCCCCAGCATTTT
- | TRBJ1-5 | TRBV6-2/TRBV6-3 | - | CASSYPSGAGQPQHF | TGTGCCAGCAGTTACCCATCAGGGGCGGGTCAGCCCCAGCATTTT
- | TRBJ1-2 | TRBV6-2/TRBV6-3 | - | CASSYDGSGGYTF | TGTGCCAGCAGTTACGACGGTTCAGGCGGCTACACCTTC
- | TRBJ1-1 | TRBV2 | - | CASRADRNTEAFF | TGTGCCAGCAGGGCCGACAGGAACACTGAAGCTTTCTTT
once | TRBJ2-7 | TRBV7-9 | TRBD2 | CASSYLAGGIYEQYF | TGTGCCAGCAGCTACCTAGCGGGGGGAATCTACGAGCAGTACTTC
- | TRBJ2-1 | TRBV30 | - | CHGHSYNEQFF | TGTCATGGACACTCATACAATGAGCAGTTCTTC
- | TRBJ1-2 | TRBV6-5 | - | CASWAESYGYTF | TGTGCCAGCTGGGCAGAAAGCTATGGCTACACCTTC
few | TRBJ2-1 | TRBV9 | TRBD2 | CASSASGGAVNEQFF | TGTGCCAGCAGCGCTAGCGGGGGGGCAGTGAATGAGCAGTTCTTC
- | TRBJ2-3 | TRBV7-2 | TRBD2 | CASSLGSGGIRDTQYF | TGTGCCAGCAGCTTAGGTAGCGGGGGAATACGAGATACGCAGTATTTT
- | TRBJ1-5 | TRBV28 | - | CASSIPNSRQPQHF | TGTGCCAGCAGTATTCCTAATTCGCGTCAGCCCCAGCATTTT
- | TRBJ2-6 | TRBV6-5 | - | CASSYSTGANVLTF | TGTGCCAGCAGTTACTCGACTGGGGCCAACGTCCTGACTTTC
once | TRBJ1-1 | TRBV9 | - | CASSVVPTGYTEAFF | TGTGCCAGCAGCGTAGTACCAACAGGATACACTGAAGCTTTCTTT
- | TRBJ2-1 | TRBV5-6 | TRBD1 | CASSQGQSSYNEQFF | TGTGCCAGCAGCCAGGGACAGAGCTCCTACAATGAGCAGTTCTTC
- | TRBJ2-3 | TRBV7-2 | - | CASSFERPDTQYF | TGTGCCAGCAGCTTTGAGCGTCCAGATACGCAGTATTTT
- | TRBJ2-2 | TRBV11-3 | TRBD1 | CASSSGTGVAGELFF | TGTGCCAGCAGTTCCGGGACAGGGGTGGCCGGGGAGCTGTTTTTT
- | TRBJ2-2 | TRBV19 | - | CASREGNTGELFF | TGTGCCAGTAGGGAGGGGAACACCGGGGAGCTGTTTTTT
once | TRBJ1-3 | TRBV28 | - | CASMEVSSGNTIYF | TGTGCCAGCATGGAGGTGAGCTCTGGAAACACCATATATTTT
- | TRBJ1-5 | TRBV7-9 | - | CASSPRDPADQPQHF | TGTGCCAGCAGCCCCCGGGACCCCGCGGATCAGCCCCAGCATTTT
- | TRBJ1-2 | TRBV10-3 | - | CAISESPYGYTF | TGTGCCATCAGTGAGTCCCCCTATGGCTACACCTTC
- | TRBJ2-3 | TRBV11-2 | - | CASSFGRGTDTQYF | TGTGCCAGCAGCTTCGGCAGGGGCACAGATACGCAGTATTTT
- | TRBJ2-3 | TRBV7-2 | TRBD2 | CASSPFVSGGATDTQYF | TGTGCCAGCAGCCCCTTCGTCAGCGGGGGTGCCACAGATACGCAGTATTTT
- | TRBJ2-3 | TRBV7-2 | - | CASSQRLGFTDTQYF | TGTGCCAGCAGCCAAAGACTGGGTTTCACAGATACGCAGTATTTT
- | TRBJ1-6 | TRBV7-3 | - | CASSSDPGGFTKLRDSPLHF | TGTGCCAGCAGCTCAGACCCCGGGGGTTTCACCAAGCTTCGGGATTCACCCCTCCACTTT
- | TRBJ2-3 | TRBV19 | - | CASSESSSTDTQYF | TGTGCCAGTAGTGAGAGCTCTAGCACAGATACGCAGTATTTT
- | TRBJ1-1 | TRBV18 | - | CASSLRGQGVAFF | TGTGCCAGCTCACTCAGGGGCCAGGGTGTCGCTTTCTTT
- | TRBJ2-1 | TRBV27 | TRBD2 | CASSIGRSGEQFF | TGTGCCAGCAGTATCGGGAGGTCGGGTGAGCAGTTCTTC
once | TRBJ1-4 | TRBV30 | - | CAWSVLGGSVEKLFF | TGTGCCTGGAGTGTTTTGGGGGGCTCCGTGGAAAAACTGTTTTTT
- | TRBJ1-6 | TRBV14 | - | CASSSNPGRINSPLHF | TGTGCCAGCAGCTCAAATCCGGGACGGATCAATTCACCCCTCCACTTT
- | TRBJ1-6 | TRBV7-9 | - | CASRGDGIGSPLHF | TGTGCCAGCAGGGGGGACGGGATAGGTTCACCCCTCCACTTT
- | TRBJ2-1 | TRBV20-1 | - | CSARDYNEQFF | TGCAGTGCTAGAGATTACAATGAGCAGTTCTTC
- | TRBJ1-2 | TRBV5-1 | TRBD1 | CASTQGDGYTF | TGCGCCAGCACGCAGGGGGATGGCTACACCTTC
- | TRBJ1-2 | TRBV12-3/TRBV12-4 | - | CASSRDLGYGYTF | TGTGCCAGCAGTCGGGACCTAGGCTATGGCTACACCTTC
few | TRBJ2-3 | TRBV14 | - | CASSQERRADTQYF | TGTGCCAGCAGCCAAGAAAGAAGAGCAGATACGCAGTATTTT
- | TRBJ2-7 | TRBV6-5 | TRBD2 | CASSYSLAVPPGEQYF | TGTGCCAGCAGTTACTCCCTAGCGGTCCCCCCGGGGGAGCAGTACTTC
- | TRBJ2-1 | TRBV7-9 | - | CASSLTLLALNEQFF | TGTGCCAGCAGCTTAACCCTTCTTGCGTTGAATGAGCAGTTCTTC
- | TRBJ2-3 | TRBV6-2/TRBV6-3 | TRBD2 | CASSGGATDTQYF | TGTGCCAGCAGCGGGGGGGCCACAGATACGCAGTATTTT
- | TRBJ2-3 | TRBV7-3 | TRBD2 | CASSLLAGGADTQYF | TGTGCCAGCAGCTTACTAGCGGGGGGTGCAGATACGCAGTATTTT
- | TRBJ1-5 | TRBV6-6 | - | CASSYSFARGAPQHF | TGTGCCAGCAGTTACTCGTTCGCCAGGGGAGCACCCCAGCATTTT
- | TRBJ2-7 | TRBV6-5 | TRBD1 | CASSYGTGGGSYEQYF | TGTGCCAGCAGTTACGGGACAGGGGGCGGGTCCTACGAGCAGTACTTC